The 29 T cell receptor beta chains in this list originate from one sample, sequenced in a study of shared clonotypes between healthy human individuals. The assay was immunoSEQ multiplex PCR, and TCRdb's table has in-frame clones only and misses some. The sample comprises a few hundred thousand clones, around 78% of which are singletons, and around 13% rests with the top ten. Sequences were obtained from PBMCs. The receptors come from a woman aged 40-49 years in good health. Some clones in this sample may be carry-over from other donors' samples.

This rearrangement joins TRBV19 to TRBJ2-7; D not resolved. Trimming removed 1 base from V and 3 bases from J, with 10 bases in between. Germline CDR1 LNHDA, CDR2 SQIVND (reference sequence). The length of the CDR3 is 14 residues. This chain's CDR3 is CASSIGLGRYEQYF. The CDR3 DNA reads as TGTGCCAGTAGTATAGGCCTCGGACGCTACGAGCAGTACTTC. The variable domain in full, completed from reference TRBV19 and TRBJ2-7, reads DGGITQSPKYLFRKEGQNVTLSCEQNLNHDAMYWYRQDPGQGLRLIYYSQIVNDFQKGDIAEGYSVSREKKESFPLTVTSAQKNPTAFYLCASSIGLGRYEQYFGPGTRLTVT.

This chain connects TRBV18 to TRBJ1-5, with TRBD1 matching 9 bases. The CDR3 sequence is 19 residues long. Looked up from germline, CDR1 is KGHSH and CDR2 is LQKENI. The V gene end was trimmed by 1 base and the J gene end by 2 bases; junction bases not matched to a gene: 12. The DNA for the CDR3 is TGTGCCAGCTCACCACGGTTTACAGGGGGCGAGGGGCGCAATCAGCCCCAGCATTTT. It is translated as CASSPRFTGGEGRNQPQHF.

Comment on this clone: The sample has other DNA sequences that encode this CDR3 too. V usage is TRBV15 and J usage is TRBJ2-3; tentative D call: TRBD1 (6 bases). This CDR3 spans 15 amino acids. CDR1 is LNHNV, CDR2 YYDKDF, per germline (reference sequence). V lost 1 base and J 2 bases, leaving 10 bases between the germline ends. CDR3 in amino acids: CATSRGGGDTDTQYF. CDR3 in DNA: TGTGCCACCAGCAGAGGAGGGGGTGACACAGATACGCAGTATTTT.

The chain combines TRBV30 with TRBJ1-2; possible D gene TRBD1, 6 bases. V shed 0 bases and J shed 2 bases, with 13 bases lying between them. Per the germline V gene, CDR1 is GTSNPN and CDR2 is SVGIG (reference sequence). The CDR3 has 15 amino acids. This CDR3 is CAWSVGRGANYGYTF. Here the CDR3 DNA reads TGTGCCTGGAGTGTGGGACGGGGGGCCAACTATGGCTACACCTTC.

For the CDR3, the DNA is TGTGCCAGCAGCTTGAGACAGGACTGGAACATTCAGTACTTC. It yields the protein CASSLRQDWNIQYF. The rearrangement joins TRBV5-6 to TRBJ2-4; maybe TRBD1 (6 bases). The V and J ends lost 1 base and 7 bases respectively, with 12 bases between them. This CDR3 has 14 amino acids. CDR1 SGHDT and CDR2 YYEEEE come from the germline V gene.

The chain recombines TRBV19 with TRBJ1-4; D remains ambiguous. Germline V gene sequence: CDR1 LNHDA, CDR2 SQIVND (reference sequence). V lost 5 bases to trimming and J lost 3 bases, with 7 bases between them. The length of the CDR3 is 13 residues. CDR3 DNA: TGTGCCAGTAGTTCCGGGGCTAATGAAAAACTGTTTTTT. It codes for CASSSGANEKLFF.

This clone was seen ten or more times. The chain is built from TRBV6-4 and TRBJ2-1, with 7 nucleotides matching TRBD2. Germline assignment: CDR1 MRHNA and CDR2 SNTAGT. The trim removed 3 bases at V and 8 bases at J, leaving 13 bases unmatched. CDR3 size: 16 residues. This chain's CDR3 is CASSERAGAGGYEQFF. The CDR3 DNA sequence: TGTGCCAGCAGTGAAAGGGCGGGAGCCGGGGGATATGAGCAGTTCTTC.

The chain is built from TRBV5-1 and TRBJ2-7; D unresolved. The CDR3 is made up of 14 amino acids. Per germline, CDR1 SGHRS and CDR2 YFSETQ. V gave up 0 bases and J gave up 4 bases, with 11 bases separating them. This CDR3 reads CASSLDVSKYEQYF. The CDR3 DNA sequence: TGCGCCAGCAGCTTGGACGTCTCTAAATACGAGCAGTACTTC.

This sequence joins TRBV18 and TRBJ2-7, with D perhaps TRBD1 or TRBD2 (5 bases each). Germline V gene sequence: CDR1 KGHSH, CDR2 LQKENI. V was clipped by 6 bases and J by 0 bases, with 12 bases between them. The CDR3 has 14 residues. The CDR3 protein is CASSPGTDSYEQYF. CDR3 bases: TGTGCCAGCTCCCCGGGGACGGACTCCTACGAGCAGTACTTC.

A note on this clone: An end of the junction differs from the germline gene, which may be a read error. The V call is TRBV4-1, the J call TRBJ1-2; D ambiguous. The CDR3 is made up of 14 amino acids. Germline values: CDR1 MGHRA, CDR2 YSYEKL. CDR3 amino acids: CASSRGGPKYGYTF. CDR3 nucleotides: TGCGCCAGCAGTCGGGGAGGGCCTAAATATGGCTACACCTTC.

This chain joins TRBV19 and TRBJ1-1; D might be TRBD1 (5 bases). In germline, CDR1 is LNHDA, CDR2 SQIVND (reference sequence). V shed 6 bases and J shed 4 bases, with 12 bases lying between them. The CDR3 is 13 amino acids. CDR3 DNA: TGTGCCAGTAGCGCAGGGTCTGGCACTGAAGCTTTCTTT. It encodes CASSAGSGTEAFF.

The chain employs TRBV28 and TRBJ1-2; D unresolved. CDR1 and CDR2 from the germline V gene are MDHEN and SYDVKM. V was pared by 2 bases and J by 6 bases, with 7 bases between. CDR3 length equals 12 residues. Here the CDR3 DNA reads TGTGCCAGCAGTTTAGGGTGGGATGGCTACACCTTC. Residues: CASSLGWDGYTF.

Regarding this clone: A read error is likely here: a far larger clone is one base away. The chain joins TRBV11-2 to TRBJ2-5; 8 bases align to TRBD2. The closer fit of TRBJ2-7 to the DNA end suggests the J call may be wrong. The CDR3 is made up of 15 amino acids. Germline CDR1 reads SGHAT; CDR2 reads FQNNGV. The CDR3 spells CASSFQAGTRNEQYF. The CDR3 nucleotides are TGTGCCAGCAGCTTTCAGGCCGGGACTAGGAACGAGCAGTACTTC.

This clone showed up just once. One end of the junction does not line up with germline, which may come from a read error. This chain joins TRBV11-2 and TRBJ2-7, with D possibly being TRBD1 (5 bases). The CDR3 runs to 13 residues. Germline values: CDR1 SGHAT, CDR2 FQNNGV. In nucleotides, the CDR3 is TGCGCCAGCAGCTTACAGGACACAGAGGAGCAGTACTTC. It specifies CASSLQDTEEQYF.

The chain has TRBV5-1 and TRBJ2-5, with D tentatively TRBD2 (5 bases). CDR3 length equals 12 residues. CDR1 and CDR2 from the germline V gene are SGHRS and YFSETQ. V shed 4 bases and J shed 4 bases, with 8 bases lying between them. Written as DNA, the CDR3 is TGCGCCAGCAGCCCCCGGGGAGAGACCCAGTACTTC. Its translation is CASSPRGETQYF.

The chain recombines TRBV7-2 with TRBJ1-4; TRBD1 is a possible D gene (6 bases). This CDR3 has 15 residues. Trimming stripped 0 bases from V and 4 bases from J, with 9 bases between. The germline V gene encodes CDR1 SGHTA and CDR2 FQGNSA. The CDR3: CASSLAGGVNEKLFF. The CDR3 DNA follows: TGTGCCAGCAGCTTAGCGGGGGGCGTTAATGAAAAACTGTTTTTT.

The chain links TRBV23-1 to TRBJ2-7; unclear D gene. TRBV23-1 is sorted into the ORF group, with uncertain function. This CDR3 has 12 residues. V lost 4 bases, J lost 0 bases, and 4 bases lay in between. The CDR3 spells CASSLSSYEQYF. As DNA, the CDR3 is TGCGCCAGCAGTCTTAGCTCCTACGAGCAGTACTTC.

The table lists this clone with a few counts. The chain uses TRBV30 and TRBJ2-5, with 9 bases lining up with TRBD2. The CDR3 extends over 16 amino acids. V gave up 3 bases and J gave up 5 bases; unmatched junction bases: 13. Germline CDR1 is GTSNPN and CDR2 is SVGIG (reference sequence). CDR3 residues: CAWRRAGGPGRETQYF. For the CDR3, the DNA is TGTGCCTGGAGACGCGCGGGAGGGCCAGGGAGGGAGACCCAGTACTTC.

The chain combines TRBV18 with TRBJ2-3; possibly TRBD1 or TRBD2 for D (5 bases each). The CDR3 totals 15 residues. Trimming cost V 4 bases and J 6 bases, with 17 bases left between them. Germline CDR1 reads KGHSH; CDR2 reads LQKENI. This CDR3 reads CASSRRDASMDTQYF. As DNA, the CDR3 is TGTGCCAGCTCACGTCGGGACGCCAGCATGGATACGCAGTATTTT.

The rearrangement links TRBV28 to TRBJ1-2, with a weak D call TRBD1 (6 bases). V was clipped by 7 bases and J by 2 bases, with 14 bases between them. Germline CDR1 and CDR2: MDHEN and SYDVKM. The CDR3 length is 14 residues. CDR3 sequence (DNA): TGTGCCAGCACCCCTCGGGACACCAACTATGGCTACACCTTC. Translation gives CASTPRDTNYGYTF.

The CDR3 loop reads CASSLDQRRHTGELFF. DNA for the CDR3: TGTGCCAGCAGCTTAGATCAGCGGAGACACACCGGGGAGCTGTTTTTT. The chain employs TRBV7-9 and TRBJ2-2; weak D call: TRBD2 (5 bases). CDR1 and CDR2 (germline): SEHNR, FQNEAQ (reference sequence). The CDR3 spans 16 residues. V was clipped by 1 base and J by 3 bases, with 12 bases between them.

The J gene is TRBJ2-7, the V gene TRBV13; 7 bases map to TRBD1. The CDR3 extends over 15 amino acids. CDR1 is PRHDT, CDR2 FYEKMQ, per germline (reference sequence). Trimming took 3 bases from V and 3 from J; bases not matched to a gene: 8. CDR3 region: CASSLYRGEGYEQYF. The CDR3 nucleotides read TGTGCCAGCAGCTTGTACAGGGGAGAAGGCTACGAGCAGTACTTC. The full variable domain, its missing parts supplied by reference TRBV13 and TRBJ2-7, is AAGVIQSPRHLIKEKRETATLKCYPIPRHDTVYWYQQGPGQDPQFLISFYEKMQSDKGSIPDRFSAQQFSDYHSELNMSSLELGDSALYFCASSLYRGEGYEQYFGPGTRLTVT.

This clone was picked up a small number of times. V usage is TRBV18 and J usage is TRBJ2-7; 10 bases map to TRBD1. Looked up from germline, CDR1 is KGHSH and CDR2 is LQKENI. The CDR3 totals 14 residues. The junction had 1 base not matched to a gene; V was cut back by 4 bases and J by 1 base. The CDR3 DNA is TGTGCCAGCTCACTGGGACAGGGGTCCTACGAGCAGTACTTC. Translating gives CASSLGQGSYEQYF.

The gene calls are TRBV28 and TRBJ2-5; D might be TRBD1 or TRBD2, each matching 5 bases. CDR3 size: 13 residues. Trimming pared 2 bases from V and 4 bases from J, leaving 8 bases between. Germline CDR1 reads MDHEN; CDR2 reads SYDVKM. In nucleotides, the CDR3 is TGTGCCAGCAGTTTAAGAGGGGCAGAGACCCAGTACTTC. Protein sequence: CASSLRGAETQYF. Drawing the rest from reference TRBV28 and TRBJ2-5, the complete variable domain is DVKVTQSSRYLVKRTGEKVFLECVQDMDHENMFWYRQDPGLGLRLIYFSYDVKMKEKGDIPEGYSVSREKKERFSLILESASTNQTSMYLCASSLRGAETQYFGPGTRLLVL.

The chain has TRBV28 and TRBJ2-6; no clear D gene. Per germline, CDR1 MDHEN and CDR2 SYDVKM. This CDR3 contains 16 residues. V dropped 3 bases and J dropped 0 bases, with 9 bases sitting between them. DNA of the CDR3: TGTGCCAGCAGTTTGTGGGTCGGCTCTGGGGCCAACGTCCTGACTTTC. It specifies CASSLWVGSGANVLTF.

V and J are TRBV11-3 and TRBJ2-1, with TRBD2 matching 8 bases. Germline CDR1 reads SGHNT; CDR2 reads YENEEA. The CDR3 length is 17 residues. V dropped 5 bases and J dropped 10; count of bases not matched to a gene: 19. This chain's CDR3 is CASSTREAGAAFGEQFF. The CDR3 coding sequence is TGTGCCAGCAGCACCCGAGAAGCGGGAGCCGCATTCGGGGAGCAGTTCTTC.

This clone was found a few times. This chain joins TRBV30 and TRBJ2-1, with D uncertain. With 2 bases removed from V and 10 bases from J, the gap between germline ends came to 9 bases. The CDR3 extends over 11 amino acids. CDR1 and CDR2 from the germline V gene are GTSNPN and SVGIG (reference sequence). This CDR3 is CAWSPFGEQFF. In DNA form, the CDR3 reads TGTGCCTGGAGTCCCTTCGGGGAGCAGTTCTTC.

This clone was observed a single time. CDR3 in DNA: TGCGCCAGCAGCTTCGGGTCGGGAAATCAGCCCCAGCATTTT. This sequence encodes CASSFGSGNQPQHF. This chain uses TRBV5-1 with TRBJ1-5; D is unclear. This CDR3 has 14 residues. Germline V gene lookup returns CDR1 SGHRS and CDR2 YFSETQ. V gave up 2 bases and J gave up 4 bases, with 10 bases separating them.

The chain couples TRBV6-1 to TRBJ2-7, with D hard to call. The CDR3 loop spans 14 amino acids. Germline-derived CDR1 and CDR2 are MNHNS and SASEGT. V lost 1 base and J lost 7, with 14 bases in between. The CDR3 coding sequence is TGTGCCAGCAGTGAAGGGCTGGCGCTCGGGGAGCAGTACTTC. This sequence encodes CASSEGLALGEQYF.